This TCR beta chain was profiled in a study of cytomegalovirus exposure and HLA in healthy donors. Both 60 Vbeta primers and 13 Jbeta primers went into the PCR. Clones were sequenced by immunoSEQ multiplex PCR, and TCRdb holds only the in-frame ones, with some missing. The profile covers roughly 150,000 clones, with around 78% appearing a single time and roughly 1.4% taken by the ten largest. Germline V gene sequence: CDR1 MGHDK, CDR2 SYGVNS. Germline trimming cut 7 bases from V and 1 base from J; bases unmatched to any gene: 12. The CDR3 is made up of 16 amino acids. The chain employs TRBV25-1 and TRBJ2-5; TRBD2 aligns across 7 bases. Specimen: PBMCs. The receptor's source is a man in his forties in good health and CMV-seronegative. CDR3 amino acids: CASTPLSLAVQETQYF. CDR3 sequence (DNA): TGTGCCAGCACTCCCCTTAGTCTAGCGGTCCAAGAGACCCAGTACTTC.